This is a list of T cell receptor beta chains from one sample in a study of graft-versus-host responses after intestinal transplantation. The protocol was immunoSEQ multiplex PCR, while the TCRdb copy is restricted to in-frame clones and leaves out a portion. The repertoire holds about 14,000 clones, with about 94% as singletons. Sequencing was performed on PBMCs, taken 9 days after transplant. The receptors derive from a human patient who received an intestinal transplant, so some T cells may come from the graft donor. Both conserved end residues are part of each CDR3. Rows may omit the clone size; those that give it use once, few, many or a size class.

clone_size,v_call,j_call,cdr3_aa
-,TRBV6-5,TRBJ1-2,CASSYSSGGSYGYTF
-,TRBV11-3,TRBJ2-1,CASSARTSGRAGEQFF
-,TRBV7-9,TRBJ2-5,CASGTSGEYQETQYF
-,TRBV15,TRBJ2-7,CATSRGQGGSYEQYF
-,TRBV6-5,TRBJ1-5,CASSYAAGVSNQPQHF
-,TRBV27,TRBJ2-1,CASSLSGSYNEQFF
-,TRBV7-9,TRBJ2-4,CASSLAGLAGMDIQYF
-,TRBV7-9,TRBJ2-7,CASSLLWSHSYEQYF
once,TRBV11-3,TRBJ2-7,CASSLKGGRTTYEQYF
once,TRBV19,TRBJ1-5,CASSTTGYSNQPQHF
once,TRBV19,TRBJ1-1,CASSGWEGNTEAFF
-,TRBV5-4,TRBJ2-7,CASSLGTSGSYEQYF
-,TRBV6-1,TRBJ2-5,CASSGGKPQETQYF
-,TRBV4-1,TRBJ1-5,CASSQYQGRTDQPQHF
-,TRBV4-1,TRBJ1-2,CASSQDRSGPNYGYTF
-,TRBV13,TRBJ2-1,CASSSKREGGYNEQFF
-,TRBV7-9,TRBJ2-1,CASSSGRATYNEQFF
-,TRBV10-2,TRBJ2-1,CASSRLAGTYNEQFF
-,TRBV7-9,TRBJ2-7,CASSLPGLLYEQYF
-,TRBV7-9,TRBJ2-1,CASSLIVNEQFF
-,TRBV9,TRBJ2-1,CASSDPPTSGSRYEQFF
-,TRBV28,TRBJ2-4,CASSLLGGSDIQYF
-,TRBV13,TRBJ2-7,CASSPGPRSDEQYF
-,TRBV9,TRBJ2-7,CASSVTGPYEQYF
-,TRBV12-5,TRBJ1-2,CASGLLAASNYGYTF
-,TRBV13,TRBJ2-1,CASSSTSSGTDNEQFF
-,TRBV29-1,TRBJ2-5,CSAEGEYETQYF
-,TRBV14,TRBJ2-7,CASSQDRGGISEQYF
-,TRBV7-9,TRBJ2-1,CATSITSGPPGPYNEQFF
-,TRBV19,TRBJ2-7,CASSMSGRVSYEQYF
-,TRBV7-9,TRBJ1-2,CASSFPDRQYGYTF
-,TRBV10-2,TRBJ2-5,CASSESDRDSQETQYF
-,TRBV10-1,TRBJ2-1,CASSDPAESGLYNEQFF
-,TRBV9,TRBJ1-3,CASSPTQTPISSGNTIYF
-,TRBV5-1,TRBJ2-7,CASSLSSSYEQYF
-,TRBV7-2,TRBJ1-2,CASRTRADYGYTF
once,TRBV9,TRBJ2-2,CASSVHPADGSGELFF
-,TRBV14,TRBJ2-7,CASSPTTGHYEQYF
once,TRBV6-5,TRBJ2-7,CASTNSGHLYEQYF
-,TRBV9,TRBJ2-3,CASSPRRLAGASDTQYF
-,TRBV7-9,TRBJ2-4,CASSLDHKNIQYF
-,TRBV27,TRBJ2-7,CASKRSTGSSYEQYF
few,TRBV7-2,TRBJ2-5,CASSLGTSGTQQYF
once,TRBV19,TRBJ2-7,CASSIPGGPPSYEQYF
-,TRBV5-6,TRBJ1-3,CASSRTWERGTIYF
-,TRBV7-8,TRBJ2-5,CASSLFAREQETQYF
-,TRBV4-2,TRBJ2-1,CASSQEASGSSYNEQFF
-,TRBV5-1,TRBJ2-3,CASSLAGGADTQYF
-,TRBV7-3,TRBJ2-1,CASSPGRGDEQFF
-,TRBV7-9,TRBJ2-1,CASSFERAGGYNEQFF
-,TRBV6-5,TRBJ2-2,CASSLDRYTGELFF
-,TRBV5-1,TRBJ1-3,CASSLGTGSGNTIYF
-,TRBV4-1,TRBJ1-1,CASCLYDTLNTEAFF
-,TRBV11-2,TRBJ2-2,CASSPGQGAGGELFF